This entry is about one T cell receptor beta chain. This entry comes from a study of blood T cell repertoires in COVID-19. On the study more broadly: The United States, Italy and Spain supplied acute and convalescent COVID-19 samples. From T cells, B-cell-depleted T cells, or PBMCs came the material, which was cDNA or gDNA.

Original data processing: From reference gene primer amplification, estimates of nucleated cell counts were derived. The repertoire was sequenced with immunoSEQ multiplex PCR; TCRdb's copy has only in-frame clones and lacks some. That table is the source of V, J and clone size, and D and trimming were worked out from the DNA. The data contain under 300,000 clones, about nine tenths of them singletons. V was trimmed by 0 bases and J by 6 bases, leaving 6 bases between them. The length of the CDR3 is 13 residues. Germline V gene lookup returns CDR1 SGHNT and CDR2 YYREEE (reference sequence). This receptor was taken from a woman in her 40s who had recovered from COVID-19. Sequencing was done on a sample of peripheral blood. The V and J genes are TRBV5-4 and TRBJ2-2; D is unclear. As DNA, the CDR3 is TGTGCCAGCAGCTTGGGCGGTTCCGGGGAGCTGTTTTTT. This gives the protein CASSLGGSGELFF. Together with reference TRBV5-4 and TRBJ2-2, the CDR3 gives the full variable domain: ETGVTQSPTHLIKTRGQQVTLRCSSQSGHNTVSWYQQALGQGPQFIFQYYREEENGRGNFPPRFSGLQFPNYSSELNVNALELDDSALYLCASSLGGSGELFFGEGSRLTVL.